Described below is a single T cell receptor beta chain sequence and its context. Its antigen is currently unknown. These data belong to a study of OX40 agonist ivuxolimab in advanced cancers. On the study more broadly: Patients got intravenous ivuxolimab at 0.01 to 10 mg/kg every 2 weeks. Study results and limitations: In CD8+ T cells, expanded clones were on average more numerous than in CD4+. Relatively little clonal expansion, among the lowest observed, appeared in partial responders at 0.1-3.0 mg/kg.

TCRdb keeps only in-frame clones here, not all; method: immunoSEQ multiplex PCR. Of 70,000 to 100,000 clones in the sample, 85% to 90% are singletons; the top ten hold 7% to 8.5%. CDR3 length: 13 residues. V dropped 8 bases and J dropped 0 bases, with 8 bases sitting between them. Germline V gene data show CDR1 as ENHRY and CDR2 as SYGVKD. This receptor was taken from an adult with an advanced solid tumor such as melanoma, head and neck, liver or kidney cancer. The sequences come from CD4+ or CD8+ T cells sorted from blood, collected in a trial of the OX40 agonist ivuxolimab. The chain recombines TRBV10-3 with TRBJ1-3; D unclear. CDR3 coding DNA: TGTGCCATCTCAGGCCCCTCTGGAAACACCATATATTTT. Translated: CAISGPSGNTIYF.